One and the same sample provided the 20 T cell receptor beta chains below, sequenced in a study of beta chain features in type 1 diabetes (dated by TCRdb to about 2018). On the study overall, not on this receptor specifically: In all four CD4+ subsets, TCRB CDR3 length was moderately but significantly shorter in type 1 diabetes patients.

The receptor library was made with the immunoSEQ multiplex PCR assay. The entire isolated RNA was reverse transcribed using the High Capacity cDNA Reverse Transcription Kit, and thus expressed TCRB transcripts were sequenced. The table comes from immuneACCESS by way of TCRdb, which keeps in-frame sequences with V and J called. Part of the clones is missing from these tables; in studies checked, under half for an unresolved V gene and the rest for unknown reasons. The table for this sample lists 640,000 or so clones; about 14% of them were counted only once. The ten largest clones represent 0.03% to 0.04% of the sample. For these receptors, no antigen is known. The sequenced sample was naive CD4+ T cells from blood. The meaning of the sample's cell subset or site label: true naive CD4+ T cells. The receptors here all came from a young man with type 1 diabetes.

This clone has a handful of counts. The chain combines TRBV7-9 with TRBJ2-3; 9 bases agree with TRBD1. Germline V gives CDR1 SEHNR, CDR2 FQNEAQ (reference sequence). The J segment lost 4 bases and the V segment lost 5 bases, leaving 7 bases of the junction unmatched. CDR3 length: 15 amino acids. CDR3 loop: CASSVGDREADTQYF. Written as DNA, the CDR3 is TGTGCCAGCAGCGTAGGGGACAGGGAGGCAGATACGCAGTATTTT.

This clone was observed a few times. The chain carries TRBV4-2 and TRBJ2-4; 9 bases align to TRBD1. The germline CDR1 and CDR2 sequences are LGHNA and YNFKEQ. V shed 4 bases, J shed 0 bases, and the junction held 7 bases outside the gene matches. The CDR3 spans 17 residues. Written as DNA, the CDR3 is TGTGCCAGCAGCCTTGCGACAGGGGGATTAGCCAAAAACATTCAGTACTTC. It yields the protein CASSLATGGLAKNIQYF.

This clone was observed a handful of times. This sequence joins TRBV7-2 and TRBJ1-4; the D is unclear. V shed 1 base and J shed 7 bases, with 7 bases lying between them. Looked up from germline, CDR1 is SGHTA and CDR2 is FQGNSA. The CDR3 runs 13 residues. Here the CDR3 reads CASSLGRVEKLFF. CDR3 bases: TGTGCCAGCAGCTTAGGAAGGGTTGAAAAACTGTTTTTT.

This clone was seen more than once but under ten times. The chain is built from TRBV7-8 and TRBJ2-4, with D perhaps TRBD1 (5 bases). Germline V CDR1 and CDR2: SGHVS, FQNEAQ. V was clipped by 0 bases and J by 0 bases, with 12 bases between them. The CDR3 has 17 residues. In nucleotides, the CDR3 is TGTGCCAGCAGCTTAGCCCGCTTAGACAGAGCCAAAAACATTCAGTACTTC. Translated: CASSLARLDRAKNIQYF.

This clone was picked up a small number of times. V usage is TRBV6-1 and J usage is TRBJ1-5; D remains ambiguous. From germline, CDR1 is MNHNS and CDR2 SASEGT. V shed 1 base and J shed 11 bases, with 9 bases lying between them. The CDR3 is made up of 12 amino acids. For the CDR3, the DNA is TGTGCCAGCAGTGAAGAGGGTAGGGCCCAGCATTTT. Translation gives CASSEEGRAQHF.

With regard to this clone: Other nucleotide sequences from this sample produce the same CDR3. The V call is TRBV27, the J call TRBJ1-1, with no clear D. This CDR3 has 13 amino acids. CDR1 is MNHEY and CDR2 is SMNVEV in the germline V gene (reference sequence). V was trimmed by 2 bases and J by 2 bases, leaving 6 bases between them. The CDR3 sequence: CASSLRENTEAFF. The CDR3 DNA reads TGTGCCAGCAGTTTACGGGAAAACACTGAAGCTTTCTTT.

This clone appeared a few times. The V call is TRBV10-2, the J call TRBJ2-7; no reliable D call. Looked up from germline, CDR1 is WSHSY and CDR2 is SAAADI. V dropped 4 bases and J dropped 3 bases, with 7 bases sitting between them. CDR3 length equals 12 residues. CDR3 coding DNA: TGCGCCAGCAGTGGTAGTCTCTACGAGCAGTACTTC. Protein: CASSGSLYEQYF.

The chain recombines TRBV30 with TRBJ2-1; D may be TRBD1 or TRBD2 (6 bases each). V lost 3 bases to trimming and J lost 0 bases, with 12 bases between them. Germline-derived CDR1 and CDR2 are GTSNPN and SVGIG (reference sequence). This CDR3 contains 15 residues. The CDR3 DNA sequence: TGTGCCTGGAGCGGGGGCTTAAGCTCCTACAATGAGCAGTTCTTC. Protein: CAWSGGLSSYNEQFF.

The CDR3 DNA follows: TGTGCCACCAGCGGAGGTTCTTTGGACACCGGGGAGCTGTTTTTT. This translates into CATSGGSLDTGELFF. The chain employs TRBV10-3 and TRBJ2-2, with D possibly being TRBD2 (5 bases). There are 15 residues in the CDR3. V lost 10 bases and J 3 bases, leaving 18 bases between the germline ends. Germline CDR1 and CDR2: ENHRY and SYGVKD.

V and J are TRBV19 and TRBJ2-6, with D tentatively TRBD2 (5 bases). The length of the CDR3 is 15 residues. Deletions cut 6 bases from V and 0 bases from J, with 9 bases between. The germline gives CDR1 LNHDA, CDR2 SQIVND (reference sequence). The CDR3 is CASRTGSSGANVLTF. The CDR3 DNA reads as TGTGCCAGTAGGACGGGGAGCTCTGGGGCCAACGTCCTGACTTTC. Filled out from reference TRBV19 and TRBJ2-6, the complete variable domain reads DGGITQSPKYLFRKEGQNVTLSCEQNLNHDAMYWYRQDPGQGLRLIYYSQIVNDFQKGDIAEGYSVSREKKESFPLTVTSAQKNPTAFYLCASRTGSSGANVLTFGAGSRLTVL.

This clone was counted only a few times. The CDR3 loop is CASSEGYEQFF. CDR3 nucleotide sequence: TGTGCCAGCAGTGAGGGATATGAGCAGTTCTTC. The chain carries TRBV25-1 and TRBJ2-1; unclear D gene. Germline V CDR1 and CDR2: MGHDK, SYGVNS. The V end lost 3 bases, the J end lost 8 bases, and 5 bases lay between the germline ends. The CDR3 has 11 residues.

This clone was seen only a few times. J is TRBJ2-5 and V is TRBV7-6; 11 nucleotides agree with TRBD1. V was pared by 5 bases and J by 2 bases, with 4 bases of the junction left unmatched. This CDR3 spans 15 amino acids. Germline-derived CDR1 and CDR2 are SGHVS and FNYEAQ. In DNA form, the CDR3 reads TGTGCCAGCAGCGGGCGGGACAGGGGGCAAGAGACCCAGTACTTC. This sequence encodes CASSGRDRGQETQYF.

As regards this clone: The same CDR3 is also encoded by other DNA sequences in this sample. The chain recombines TRBV2 with TRBJ2-1; D remains unclear. This CDR3 region has 11 residues. In germline, CDR1 is SNHLY, CDR2 FYNNEI. V lost 4 bases and J 5 bases, leaving 3 bases between the germline ends. In DNA form, the CDR3 reads TGTGCCAGCAGTGCTGACAATGAGCAGTTCTTC. Amino acids: CASSADNEQFF.

The rearrangement links TRBV28 to TRBJ1-5; D gene unclear. Trimming left V 9 bases short and J 2 bases short, with 14 bases between. The CDR3 is made up of 14 amino acids. In germline, CDR1 is MDHEN, CDR2 SYDVKM. Here the CDR3 reads CASSEGYGNQPQHF. The CDR3 nucleotides are TGTGCCAGTTCGGAGGGTTACGGCAATCAGCCCCAGCATTTT. Based on the CDR3 plus reference TRBV28 and TRBJ1-5, the full variable domain is DVKVTQSSRYLVKRTGEKVFLECVQDMDHENMFWYRQDPGLGLRLIYFSYDVKMKEKGDIPEGYSVSREKKERFSLILESASTNQTSMYLCASSEGYGNQPQHFGDGTRLSIL.

V gene TRBV6-5 combines with J gene TRBJ2-7; maybe TRBD1 (6 bases). Germline CDR1 MNHEY, CDR2 SVGAGI. This CDR3 spans 14 amino acids. With 6 bases removed from V and 3 bases from J, the gap between germline ends came to 15 bases. The CDR3 sequence is CASRGLRGGYEQYF. The CDR3 region has the DNA TGTGCCAGCAGGGGCTTACGAGGGGGCTACGAGCAGTACTTC.

There are a few counts of this clone. The V and J genes are TRBV5-1 and TRBJ1-4, with TRBD1 identical over 7 bases. Germline CDR1 is SGHRS and CDR2 is YFSETQ. The CDR3 contains 15 residues. V trimming: 3 bases; J trimming: 8 bases; junction bases outside the gene matches: 10. CDR3 bases: TGCGCCAGCAGCTCTGGACAGGTTGGGCAGGAAAAACTGTTTTTT. This codes for CASSSGQVGQEKLFF.

This clone was observed a handful of times. V usage is TRBV9 and J usage is TRBJ2-7; TRBD1 is a possible D gene (7 bases). Between the trimmed V and J ends, which lost 3 bases and 6 bases, there was a span of 13 bases. This CDR3 is built from 13 residues. Germline assignment: CDR1 SGDLS and CDR2 YYNGEE. The CDR3: CASSGRQGGEQYF. CDR3 DNA: TGTGCCAGCAGCGGACGACAGGGAGGCGAGCAGTACTTC.

The rearrangement links TRBV7-3 to TRBJ2-1, with 7 bases fitting TRBD2. The V segment lost 3 bases and the J segment 5 bases; nucleotides outside the gene matches: 4. Germline lookup yields CDR1 SGHTA and CDR2 FQGTGA. The CDR3 runs 14 residues. CDR3 DNA: TGTGCCAGCAGCTTTCGGGGGGACCACAATGAGCAGTTCTTC. Amino acids: CASSFRGDHNEQFF. Full variable domain (outside the CDR3, taken from reference TRBV7-3 and TRBJ2-1): GAGVSQTPSNKVTEKGKYVELRCDPISGHTALYWYRQSLGQGPEFLIYFQGTGAADDSGLPNDRFFAVRPEGSVSTLKIQRTERGDSAVYLCASSFRGDHNEQFFGPGTRLTVL.

This clone was found a few times. The rearrangement joins TRBV30 to TRBJ1-6; D might be TRBD1 (5 bases). The germline gives CDR1 GTSNPN, CDR2 SVGIG (reference sequence). This CDR3 contains 17 residues. Trimming stripped 4 bases from V and 0 bases from J, with 16 bases between. The CDR3 DNA reads TGTGCCTGGATCCCGGGGACCTTTAGCTCCTATAATTCACCCCTCCACTTT. Its protein product is CAWIPGTFSSYNSPLHF.

V is TRBV5-1 and J is TRBJ2-2; 9 bases are shared with TRBD1. Trimming took 1 base from V and 1 from J; bases not matched to a gene: 5. The CDR3 is 17 residues long. CDR1 is SGHRS, CDR2 YFSETQ, per germline. In DNA form, the CDR3 reads TGCGCCAGCAGCTTGCGCGGACAGGGGAGGAACACCGGGGAGCTGTTTTTT. Amino acids: CASSLRGQGRNTGELFF.